These T cell receptor beta chains were read from a single sample in a study of shared clonotypes between healthy human individuals. Produced via immunoSEQ multiplex PCR; TCRdb's table is partial and in-frame only. Among around 1,000,000 clones listed, around three quarters were seen once. The sample comprised memory CD4+ T cells from PBMCs. Receptors originate from a man between 18 and 29 years old in good health. Some clones in this sample may be carry-over from other donors' samples. Both conserved end residues are part of each CDR3. The order of the fields is V gene, D gene, J gene, CDR3 length, clone size, CDR3 DNA, CDR3 protein. D genes are given only for firm matches. Size is omitted from some rows. Given values are once, few, many or a class for expanded clones.

TRBV7-2	.	TRBJ2-4	16	.	TGTGCCAGCAGCTTAGAGGGCGCCGCCCCGGGAAACATTCAGTACTTC	CASSLEGAAPGNIQYF
TRBV6-6	TRBD2	TRBJ2-1	16	.	TGTGCCAGCAGTTACTCGCGGCGGGAGGCGAACAATGAGCAGTTCTTC	CASSYSRREANNEQFF
TRBV4-2	.	TRBJ1-1	12	few	TGTGCCAGCGGTGAGACCCACACTGAAGCTTTCTTT	CASGETHTEAFF
TRBV5-1	TRBD2	TRBJ2-7	15	.	TGCGCCAGCAGCTCACTAGCGGGAGGGCCCTACGAGCAGTACTTC	CASSSLAGGPYEQYF
TRBV5-1	.	TRBJ1-2	14	.	TGCGCCAGCAGCTTGGCCAGGTCTGACTATGGCTACACCTTC	CASSLARSDYGYTF
TRBV6-1	TRBD2	TRBJ2-5	15	.	TGTGCCAGCACCTCGGGCGGGAGTTTACCGGAGACCCAGTACTTC	CASTSGGSLPETQYF
TRBV5-1	TRBD2	TRBJ2-1	14	.	TGCGCCAGCAGCTTATACCTAGCGGGAGCGGGGCAGTTCTTC	CASSLYLAGAGQFF
TRBV7-8	.	TRBJ1-2	15	.	TGTGCCAGCAGCTCCCAGGGACGTGTTTCGGGGGGCTACACCTTC	CASSSQGRVSGGYTF
TRBV9	.	TRBJ1-5	13	.	TGTGCCAGCAGCGTAGGCATTAATCAGCCCCAGCATTTT	CASSVGINQPQHF
TRBV5-1	.	TRBJ2-1	15	.	TGCGCCAGCAGCTTGGACTACCAATCCTACAATGAGCAGTTCTTC	CASSLDYQSYNEQFF
TRBV5-1	.	TRBJ2-5	15	.	TGCGCCAGCAGCTTGGGTGGCGGAGCCCAAGAGACCCAGTACTTC	CASSLGGGAQETQYF
TRBV19	.	TRBJ2-7	14	.	TGTGCCAGTAGTATGTATAGGAGCTCCTACGAGCAGTACTTC	CASSMYRSSYEQYF
TRBV19	.	TRBJ2-3	15	.	TGTGCCAGTAGTATCACAGGGCCTCTTAAGGATACGCAGTATTTT	CASSITGPLKDTQYF
TRBV19	.	TRBJ1-5	16	.	TGTGCCAGCGGCGGGCAGGGCGCCTCCAACTATCAGCCCCAGCATTTT	CASGGQGASNYQPQHF
TRBV9	TRBD1	TRBJ2-1	13	.	TGTGCCAGCACACGGACAGGGGGTAATGAGCAGTTCTTC	CASTRTGGNEQFF
TRBV5-1	TRBD2	TRBJ2-3	14	.	TGCGCCAGCAGAGCTAGCGGGAGGGGAGATACGCAGTATTTT	CASRASGRGDTQYF
TRBV18	.	TRBJ2-3	15	.	TGTGCCAGCTCACCACCCAGGGGGGGCACAGATACGCAGTATTTT	CASSPPRGGTDTQYF
TRBV6-5	.	TRBJ1-2	14	.	TGTGCCAGCACCCCCCGGGGCCTGACCTATGGCTACACCTTC	CASTPRGLTYGYTF
TRBV6-1	.	TRBJ1-6	14	.	TGTGCCAGCAGAGAACAGGGAACCAATTCACCCCTCCACTTT	CASREQGTNSPLHF
TRBV9	.	TRBJ1-5	14	.	TGTGCCAGCAGCCCGTCGTGGGGGGGGCAGCCCCAGCATTTT	CASSPSWGGQPQHF
TRBV6-4	.	TRBJ1-2	14	.	TGTGCCAGCAGTTACTCGGGACGGCCCGGGGGCTACACCTTC	CASSYSGRPGGYTF
TRBV4-2	.	TRBJ1-1	15	.	TGTGCCAGCAGCCAAGATGGGAGGATGAACACTGAAGCTTTCTTT	CASSQDGRMNTEAFF
TRBV5-1	TRBD2	TRBJ2-7	16	.	TGCGCCAGCAGCTTGGATGAACTAGCGGGAGACAACGAGCAGTACTTC	CASSLDELAGDNEQYF
TRBV7-2	TRBD2	TRBJ2-3	17	.	TGTGCCAGCAGCCACGGACTAGCGGGAGGGCCCCGCGATACGCAGTATTTT	CASSHGLAGGPRDTQYF
TRBV5-1	TRBD1	TRBJ2-7	14	.	TGCGCCAGCAGCCTAGGGGGCGAGGGCTACGAGCAGTACTTC	CASSLGGEGYEQYF
TRBV2	.	TRBJ2-3	14	.	TGTGCCAGCAGTGGGAGCAGATACACAGATACGCAGTATTTT	CASSGSRYTDTQYF
TRBV28	.	TRBJ2-7	12	.	TGTGCCAGCAGTCCCTCCCTAAACGAGCAGTACTTC	CASSPSLNEQYF
TRBV7-2	.	TRBJ2-3	15	.	TGTGCCAGCAGCTTAGGGGTTACTAGCACAGATACGCAGTATTTT	CASSLGVTSTDTQYF
TRBV10-3	.	TRBJ1-1	12	few	TGTGCCATGAGGGGATTGAACACTGAAGCTTTCTTT	CAMRGLNTEAFF
TRBV4-3	TRBD1	TRBJ1-4	16	.	TGCGCCAGCAGCCCTGACAGGGTAGGGACTAATGAAAAACTGTTTTTT	CASSPDRVGTNEKLFF
TRBV5-1	.	TRBJ2-5	14	.	TGCGCCAGCAGCTTGGGAGCGGGCCTAGAGACCCAGTACTTC	CASSLGAGLETQYF
TRBV29-1	TRBD2	TRBJ2-1	15	many	TGCAGCGTTGATCCGGCGGGAGGGTCATTGTATGAGCAGTTCTTC	CSVDPAGGSLYEQFF
TRBV6-5	TRBD2	TRBJ2-1	13	.	TGTGCCAGCAGTTTAAGCGGGAGTAATGAGCAGTTCTTC	CASSLSGSNEQFF
TRBV29-1	TRBD2	TRBJ2-3	15	few	TGCAGCGTGGAGGGACTAGCGGGACTGTCAGATACGCAGTATTTT	CSVEGLAGLSDTQYF
TRBV7-8	.	TRBJ2-6	13	.	TGTGCCAGCAGGGAGGCTGGGGCCAACGTCCTGACTTTC	CASREAGANVLTF
TRBV19	.	TRBJ1-2	15	.	TGTGCCAGTAGGCGACAGGCCTCGTCTAACTATGGCTACACCTTC	CASRRQASSNYGYTF
TRBV7-3	TRBD1	TRBJ1-1	15	.	TGTGCCAGCAGCCCACAGGGGGCAAGGAACACTGAAGCTTTCTTT	CASSPQGARNTEAFF
TRBV5-4	.	TRBJ2-1	13	once	TGTGCCAGCAGCTTGTACAGCTCCAATGAGCAGTTCTTC	CASSLYSSNEQFF
TRBV4-1	.	TRBJ1-3	16	once	TGCGCCAGCAGCCATAACACGAAGGGGCCTGGAAACACCATATATTTT	CASSHNTKGPGNTIYF
TRBV21-1	.	TRBJ2-7	16	.	TGTGCCAGCAGCAATTCCTTACTAACTCATTCATACGAGCAGTACTTC	CASSNSLLTHSYEQYF
TRBV30	TRBD2	TRBJ2-2	17	.	TGTGCCTGGAGTGCCCTTAGGGGACTAGCGGGAGCCGGGGAGCTGTTTTTT	CAWSALRGLAGAGELFF
TRBV6-1	.	TRBJ1-2	13	.	TGTGCCAGCACCCGGGTGTTGATCTATGGCTACACCTTC	CASTRVLIYGYTF
TRBV7-3	TRBD2	TRBJ2-2	17	once	TGTGCCAGCAGCTCGGGGACTAGCGGGAGGGCCACCGGGGAGCTGTTTTTT	CASSSGTSGRATGELFF
TRBV14	TRBD1	TRBJ2-7	14	.	TGTGCCAGCAGCCATAACAGGGGTTTTTCCGAGCAGTACTTC	CASSHNRGFSEQYF
TRBV11-2	TRBD1	TRBJ1-4	15	.	TGTGCCAGCAGCCAGGGGGGTCGAACTAATGAAAAACTGTTTTTT	CASSQGGRTNEKLFF
TRBV7-2	.	TRBJ2-3	15	few	TGTGCCAGCAGCCCCTGGTACTCTAGCACAGATACGCAGTATTTT	CASSPWYSSTDTQYF
TRBV28	.	TRBJ1-5	15	few	TGTGCCAGCAGTGGGGTGGGACGGATCAATCAGCCCCAGCATTTT	CASSGVGRINQPQHF
TRBV30	.	TRBJ2-5	14	.	TGTGCCTGGAATTTTTTGGGAGGAGGAGAGACCCAGTACTTC	CAWNFLGGGETQYF
TRBV28	TRBD1	TRBJ2-5	14	.	TGTGCCAGCAGTTGGACAGGGGGCCAAGAGACCCAGTACTTC	CASSWTGGQETQYF
TRBV2	.	TRBJ1-2	14	.	TGTGCCAGCAGTGGCCTCGGGACCAACTATGGCTACACCTTC	CASSGLGTNYGYTF
TRBV28	TRBD1	TRBJ2-7	15	.	TGTGCCAGCAGTCCCCGGGACAGTAATGGGAACGAGCAGTACTTC	CASSPRDSNGNEQYF
TRBV5-5	TRBD1	TRBJ1-5	16	.	TGTGCCAGCAGCGGCTCTGACAGGGGAAGGAATCAGCCCCAGCATTTT	CASSGSDRGRNQPQHF
TRBV6-1	.	TRBJ2-2	14	once	TGTGCCAGCGGACGAACTGGCTACACCGGGGAGCTGTTTTTT	CASGRTGYTGELFF
TRBV19	.	TRBJ1-1	16	.	TGTGCCAGTAGTCGTGGGTTTAGGAATCTTAACACTGAAGCTTTCTTT	CASSRGFRNLNTEAFF
TRBV28	.	TRBJ1-1	11	.	TGTGCCAGCAGTTCCATAGGAAAGACTTTCTTT	CASSSIGKTFF
TRBV7-2	TRBD2	TRBJ2-7	16	.	TGTGCCAGCAGCTTAGTCCACGGCGGGAGGGCCTACGAGCAGTACTTC	CASSLVHGGRAYEQYF
TRBV5-1	TRBD2	TRBJ2-3	14	.	TGCGCCAGCACTCCGGCTAGCGGGACAGATACGCAGTATTTT	CASTPASGTDTQYF